This is a list of T cell receptor beta chains from one sample in a study of cytomegalovirus exposure and HLA in healthy donors. Clones were read by immunoSEQ multiplex PCR, and TCRdb kept only the in-frame ones, dropping some. The sample contains about 69,000 clones, roughly four fifths of which appear only once. The sequencing input was PBMCs. The receptors were sampled from a young woman in good health and CMV-seropositive. CDR3s include the opening cysteine and the closing phenylalanine or tryptophan. A D gene is named only where the DNA matches it firmly. Size tells how often a clone was seen (once, few, many) or the class of an expanded clone, and some rows leave it out.

CDR3nt: TGTGCCAGCAGCTTGCGGGGACAGTTTACTAACTATGGCTACACCTTC; CDR3aa: CASSLRGQFTNYGYTF; d_gene: TRBD1; abundance: .; j_gene: TRBJ1-2; v_gene: TRBV5-8
CDR3nt: TGCGCCAGCAGCCCCGGACTAGCGGGAGGCACCTACGAGCAGTACTTC; CDR3aa: CASSPGLAGGTYEQYF; d_gene: TRBD2; abundance: .; j_gene: TRBJ2-7; v_gene: TRBV4-3
CDR3nt: TGTGCCAGCAGCGCGACAGGGAAGGAGAACGAGCAGTACTTC; CDR3aa: CASSATGKENEQYF; d_gene: TRBD1; abundance: .; j_gene: TRBJ2-7; v_gene: TRBV5-4
CDR3nt: TGTGCCAGCAGCCCCCTGCCACTCTCTGGAAACACCATATATTTT; CDR3aa: CASSPLPLSGNTIYF; d_gene: .; abundance: .; j_gene: TRBJ1-3; v_gene: TRBV9
CDR3nt: TGTGCCAGCAGTCTCCAGGGCCGCACAGATACGCAGTATTTT; CDR3aa: CASSLQGRTDTQYF; d_gene: .; abundance: once; j_gene: TRBJ2-3; v_gene: TRBV28
CDR3nt: TGTGCCAGCAGTAGCCCGGGACAGGGTTACGAGCAGTACTTC; CDR3aa: CASSSPGQGYEQYF; d_gene: TRBD1; abundance: .; j_gene: TRBJ2-7; v_gene: TRBV28
CDR3nt: TGCGCCAGCAGCCAAACTGGGACTAGCGGAGAACACGAGCAGTACTTC; CDR3aa: CASSQTGTSGEHEQYF; d_gene: TRBD2; abundance: once; j_gene: TRBJ2-7; v_gene: TRBV4-1
CDR3nt: TGTGCCAGCGAGGCGGGCAATCAGCCCCAGCATTTT; CDR3aa: CASEAGNQPQHF; d_gene: .; abundance: .; j_gene: TRBJ1-5; v_gene: TRBV28
CDR3nt: TGTGCCAGCAAGGGACAGGGGGACTCCTACGAGCAGTACTTC; CDR3aa: CASKGQGDSYEQYF; d_gene: TRBD1; abundance: .; j_gene: TRBJ2-7; v_gene: TRBV6-1
CDR3nt: TGTGCCACCAGCAGCGGGACAGGGGCCAATCAGCCCCAGCATTTT; CDR3aa: CATSSGTGANQPQHF; d_gene: TRBD1; abundance: few; j_gene: TRBJ1-5; v_gene: TRBV15
CDR3nt: TGTGCCACCAGCAGAGGGCCGGGGAATTGGGAGCTGTTTTTT; CDR3aa: CATSRGPGNWELFF; d_gene: .; abundance: .; j_gene: TRBJ2-2; v_gene: TRBV15
CDR3nt: TGTGCCAGCAGCCCATTTTCCGGGACAGCTGGAAACACCATATATTTT; CDR3aa: CASSPFSGTAGNTIYF; d_gene: TRBD1; abundance: .; j_gene: TRBJ1-3; v_gene: TRBV4-2
CDR3nt: TGTGCCACAGCGGATCCGAACACCGGGGAGCTGTTTTTT; CDR3aa: CATADPNTGELFF; d_gene: .; abundance: .; j_gene: TRBJ2-2; v_gene: TRBV19
CDR3nt: TGTGCCAGCAAGGGGGATCAGCCCCAGCATTTT; CDR3aa: CASKGDQPQHF; d_gene: .; abundance: .; j_gene: TRBJ1-5; v_gene: TRBV6-1
CDR3nt: TGTGCCAGCAGTCACAGGGGAACCTACAATGAGCAGTTCTTC; CDR3aa: CASSHRGTYNEQFF; d_gene: TRBD1; abundance: few; j_gene: TRBJ2-1; v_gene: TRBV28
CDR3nt: TGTGCCAGCAGCCCAATGCCCGGGACAGCTAGCACAGATACGCAGTATTTT; CDR3aa: CASSPMPGTASTDTQYF; d_gene: TRBD1; abundance: .; j_gene: TRBJ2-3; v_gene: TRBV7-2
CDR3nt: TGTGCCAGCAGTGAATCTAGGACAGCTAATGAAAAACTGTTTTTT; CDR3aa: CASSESRTANEKLFF; d_gene: .; abundance: .; j_gene: TRBJ1-4; v_gene: TRBV25-1
CDR3nt: TGTGCCAGCAGTCCGACAGGGGATGCCACTGAAGCTTTCTTT; CDR3aa: CASSPTGDATEAFF; d_gene: TRBD1; abundance: few; j_gene: TRBJ1-1; v_gene: TRBV6-6
CDR3nt: TGTGCCAGCAGCTCCGACAGGGATCGGCGCCAGCACTATGGCTACACCTTC; CDR3aa: CASSSDRDRRQHYGYTF; d_gene: TRBD1; abundance: .; j_gene: TRBJ1-2; v_gene: TRBV7-9
CDR3nt: TGTGCCAGCAGCAATAGCGGGAACTACGAGCAGTACTTC; CDR3aa: CASSNSGNYEQYF; d_gene: TRBD2; abundance: .; j_gene: TRBJ2-7; v_gene: TRBV7-2